The entry below gives a single T cell receptor (beta chain) sequence along with its context. This record belongs to a study of cytomegalovirus exposure and HLA in healthy donors. Primers for the PCR totalled 60 Vbeta and 13 Jbeta. Sequenced by immunoSEQ multiplex PCR; TCRdb stores in-frame clones only, minus some. Seen here are under 200,000 clones, about four fifths observed once, and the top ten hold 0.5%. Germline V gene data show CDR1 as SGHDN and CDR2 as FVKESK. J gave up 1 base and V 2 bases, and 5 bases lay outside the gene matches. This CDR3 comprises 16 residues. The rearrangement links TRBV14 to TRBJ1-2; 9 bases line up with TRBD1. Source material: PBMCs. This sequence was found in a woman in her forties or fifties in good health and CMV-seronegative. CDR3 bases: TGTGCCAGCAGCCAACGACCGGGACAGGGTAACTATGGCTACACCTTC. This gives the protein CASSQRPGQGNYGYTF.